These T cell receptor beta chains were read from a single sample in a study of vaccination effects on CD4 cells after COVID-19. Their specific antigens are unknown. TCRdb's table, derived via immunoSEQ multiplex PCR, lists solely in-frame clones and lacks some. The sample lists approximately 54,000 clones, roughly 80% occurring once. Specimen: CD4+ T cells from PBMCs cultured with HCoV-229E spike peptides, collected before COVID-19 vaccination. Receptor source: a human donor who received a COVID-19 vaccine. Each CDR3 is given with its conserved first and last residue. Fields, in order: V gene, clone size, J gene, CDR3 length, D gene, CDR3 DNA, CDR3 protein. A D gene is named only where the DNA matches it firmly. A clone size is listed for some rows: how often the clone was seen (once, few, many), or a class if it is expanded.

TRBV7-8	-	TRBJ2-6	16	-	TGTGCCAGCAGCTCCTTTCACAGCTCTGGGGCCAACGTCCTGACTTTC	CASSSFHSSGANVLTF
TRBV6-1	-	TRBJ2-4	12	-	TGTGCCAGCAGTTCCCCTGTTGCGGATCAGTACTTC	CASSSPVADQYF
TRBV30	-	TRBJ2-2	13	TRBD1	TGTGCCTGGAGTGGACAGGGGGCCGGGGAGCTGTTTTTT	CAWSGQGAGELFF
TRBV7-3	-	TRBJ2-5	13	-	TGTGCCAGCAGCTTAACTCAGGAAGAGACCCAGTACTTC	CASSLTQEETQYF
TRBV5-1	once	TRBJ1-4	13	-	TGCGCCAGCAGCTTGGGGGTTAATGAAAAACTGTTTTTT	CASSLGVNEKLFF
TRBV19	once	TRBJ1-1	15	-	TGTGCCAGCTCCCCGGGGGGGAGGGCGAGCACTGAAGCTTTCTTT	CASSPGGRASTEAFF
TRBV18	once	TRBJ2-6	18	TRBD1	TGTGCCAGCTCACCGATACGGGACAGGGCGTCTGGGGCCAACGTCCTGACTTTC	CASSPIRDRASGANVLTF
TRBV18	-	TRBJ2-5	14	-	TGTGCCAGCTCACCGTCCAGTATCCAAGAGACCCAGTACTTC	CASSPSSIQETQYF
TRBV24-1	-	TRBJ2-5	14	-	TGTGCCACCAGTGATTTCGAGAGTCAAGAGACCCAGTACTTC	CATSDFESQETQYF
TRBV29-1	-	TRBJ1-5	15	TRBD1	TGCAGCGTCGCTACCGGGACAGGTTACAATCAGCCCCAGCATTTT	CSVATGTGYNQPQHF
TRBV7-2	-	TRBJ2-5	14	-	TGTGCCAGCAGGATGGCGCCTAACCAAGAGACCCAGTACTTC	CASRMAPNQETQYF
TRBV9	-	TRBJ2-1	15	-	TGTGCCAGCAGCGTAGCTCCCCTAACGGGGAATGAGCAGTTCTTC	CASSVAPLTGNEQFF
TRBV27	-	TRBJ1-2	16	-	TGTGCCAGCAGTTTAATGGGGGCCGTGAAGATGAATGGCTACACCTTC	CASSLMGAVKMNGYTF
TRBV7-6	-	TRBJ1-2	15	-	TGTGCCAGCAGCTTAGAGGCAACCACTCGCTATGGCTACACCTTC	CASSLEATTRYGYTF
TRBV27	once	TRBJ1-1	13	-	TGTGCCAGCAGTTTATATACGAAAGCTGAAGCTTTCTTT	CASSLYTKAEAFF
TRBV28	-	TRBJ1-4	12	-	TGTGCCAGCAGTTTAAGGAATGAAAAACTGTTTTTT	CASSLRNEKLFF
TRBV20-1	-	TRBJ1-5	10	-	TGCAGTGCTGGTCCGGGGCCCCAGCATTTT	CSAGPGPQHF
TRBV10-1	-	TRBJ2-5	13	-	TGCGCCAGCGGACAGAACCTCCAAGAGACCCAGTACTTC	CASGQNLQETQYF
TRBV9	-	TRBJ2-5	12	-	TGTGCCAGCAGTGGGGTTCACGGGACCCAGTACTTC	CASSGVHGTQYF
TRBV6-5	-	TRBJ1-4	14	TRBD1	TGTGCCAGCATGAACCCCGGGACAGATGAAAAACTGTTTTTT	CASMNPGTDEKLFF
TRBV6-4	-	TRBJ2-2	14	-	TGTGCCAGCAGCAACAGGGAGAACACCGGGGAGCTGTTTTTT	CASSNRENTGELFF
TRBV6-1	-	TRBJ1-6	14	-	TGTGCCAGCAGTGAAATCTGGGAGAATTCACCCCTCCACTTT	CASSEIWENSPLHF
TRBV20-1	-	TRBJ2-5	14	TRBD2	TGCAGTGCTAGTCCCGCTAGCGGGGTAGAGACCCAGTACTTC	CSASPASGVETQYF
TRBV7-2	-	TRBJ1-1	14	-	TGTGCCAGCAGCCTTCTTCGGGGGAACACTGAAGCTTTCTTT	CASSLLRGNTEAFF
TRBV6-5	-	TRBJ2-4	14	-	TGTGCCAGAGGGGGAGGGGGAGCCAAAAACATTCAGTACTTC	CARGGGGAKNIQYF
TRBV7-2	-	TRBJ2-1	16	-	TGTGCCAGCCGCTTAGTCGGGGGGCCAGGATACAATGAGCAGTTCTTC	CASRLVGGPGYNEQFF
TRBV14	-	TRBJ2-3	16	TRBD2	TGTGCCAGCAGCCAACATTTAACTAGCGGGGGAGATACGCAGTATTTT	CASSQHLTSGGDTQYF
TRBV5-1	-	TRBJ2-2	14	-	TGCGCCAGCAGCTTGGGTATCGACACCGGGGAGCTGTTTTTT	CASSLGIDTGELFF
TRBV7-2	-	TRBJ2-1	16	-	TGTGCCAGCAGCTTATTTGGGGGCAGGGTGGGCAATGAGCAGTTCTTC	CASSLFGGRVGNEQFF
TRBV12-3/TRBV12-4	once	TRBJ2-5	13	-	TGTGCCAGCAGTTACCAGGGGAGAGAGACCCAGTACTTC	CASSYQGRETQYF
TRBV6-2/TRBV6-3	-	TRBJ2-5	18	TRBD1	TGTGCCAGCAGTTACCCAACTCGGGACAGGGTGGTCGGTGGGACCCAGTACTTC	CASSYPTRDRVVGGTQYF
TRBV25-1	-	TRBJ1-2	14	-	TGTGCCAGCAGTGAATCTCAGGTTTTCTATGGCTACACCTTC	CASSESQVFYGYTF